This T cell receptor beta chain emerged from a study of OX40 agonist ivuxolimab in advanced cancers. CDR1 and CDR2 (germline): SSHAT, FNYEAQ (reference sequence). CDR3 length equals 17 residues. General study points: At 0.1 to 3.0 mg/kg, clonal expansion of CD4+ and CD8+ blood T cells had occurred by week 6.

This clone turned up a few times. The antigen is not known. Compared with germline, one end of the junction differs, possibly owing to a read error. Sequencing used immunoSEQ multiplex PCR; TCRdb keeps in-frame clones, though not all of them. This table has 51,000 or so clones, about four fifths appearing once. The chain recombines TRBV7-7 with TRBJ2-2, with TRBD2 matching 9 bases. The origin of this receptor is an adult with an advanced solid tumor such as melanoma, head and neck, liver or kidney cancer. The material was CD4+ or CD8+ T cells sorted from blood, obtained in a trial of the OX40 agonist ivuxolimab. CDR3 loop: CASSPVAGAPNTGELFF. In DNA form, the CDR3 reads TGTGCTAGCAGCCCGGTAGCGGGAGCTCCGAACACCGGGGAGCTGTTTTTT.